The 31 T cell receptor beta chains listed next were all sequenced from one sample in a study of spatial heterogeneity in lung cancer. Using its own MiXCR run on the 5' RACE reads, TCRdb lists one record per CDR3 protein. In the table there are tens of thousands of distinct CDR3 sequences, approximately 7% of which are singletons. Indicated time point: sample taken at primary tumor resection. Without sorting, whole RNA was sequenced from tumor, nontumor lung or frozen PBMC. Sequenced here: PBMCs, sampled at surgery. The receptors were sampled from a female donor with early-stage non-small cell lung cancer.

This clonotype showed up just a few times. V usage is TRBV2 and J usage is TRBJ2-1, with TRBD1 matching over 11 bases. Germline trimming cut 11 bases from V and 4 bases from J; bases unmatched to any gene: 7. The CDR3 spans 14 residues. Germline CDR1 reads SNHLY; CDR2 reads FYNNEI. CDR3: CASHGQGAYNEQFF. CDR3 nucleotide sequence: TGTGCCTCTCACGGACAGGGGGCATACAATGAGCAGTTCTTC.

V and J are TRBV12-3 or TRBV12-4 and TRBJ2-1; D gene ambiguous. The CDR3 extends over 12 amino acids. Trimming cost V 6 bases and J 10 bases, with 13 bases left between them. CDR3 bases: TGTGCCAGCAGGGCCTCCAGCAGCGAGCAGTTCTTC. Protein product: CASRASSSEQFF.

The V gene is TRBV7-2, the J gene TRBJ1-2, with D tentatively TRBD1 (6 bases). From germline, CDR1 is SGHTA and CDR2 FQGNSA. The CDR3 length is 13 residues. Trimming pared 1 base from V and 5 bases from J, leaving 8 bases between. The CDR3 sequence is CASSLGGGYGYTF. Written as DNA, the CDR3 is TGTGCCAGCAGCTTAGGAGGGGGTTATGGCTACACCTTC.

The sample holds many counts of this clonotype. The chain couples TRBV19 to TRBJ2-6; D is undetermined. Trimming shortened V by 5 bases and J by 0 bases, and 14 bases separated the two germline ends. This CDR3 is 17 amino acids long. Germline V gives CDR1 LNHDA, CDR2 SQIVND (reference sequence). CDR3 amino acids: CASSPPGYISGANVLTF. The CDR3 DNA sequence: TGTGCCAGTAGTCCCCCCGGATATATCTCTGGGGCCAACGTCCTGACTTTC.

This clonotype was seen a handful of times. The chain has TRBV29-1 and TRBJ1-1, with D unresolved. The CDR3 totals 13 residues. Trimming left V 4 bases short and J 4 bases short, with 13 bases between. CDR1 and CDR2 from the germline V gene are SQVTM and ANQGSEA. The CDR3 DNA sequence: TGCAGCGTTGGGCAGGCGTTGGGCACTGAAGCTTTCTTT. Translation: CSVGQALGTEAFF.

This clonotype came up many times. The chain has TRBV7-2 and TRBJ2-5, with 8 bases that match TRBD2. CDR1 and CDR2 from the germline V gene are SGHTA and FQGNSA. The junction had 11 bases not matched to a gene; V was cut back by 6 bases and J by 5 bases. The CDR3 is made up of 15 amino acids. CDR3 sequence: CASSPRRGGSETQYF. The DNA for the CDR3 is TGTGCCAGCAGTCCTCGACGGGGGGGCTCGGAGACCCAGTACTTC.

The V gene is TRBV19, the J gene TRBJ2-4, with a possible D match to TRBD1 (5 bases). The length of the CDR3 is 17 residues. Deletions cut 3 bases from V and 5 bases from J, with 20 bases between. Germline V gene lookup returns CDR1 LNHDA and CDR2 SQIVND (reference sequence). The CDR3 region is CASSISGASTPQNIQYF. The CDR3 nucleotides read TGTGCCAGTAGTATTTCTGGGGCCTCAACCCCCCAAAACATTCAGTACTTC.

This clonotype occurred a few times. The rearrangement uses TRBV10-3 and TRBJ2-5, with 8 positions matching TRBD2. Germline-derived CDR1 and CDR2 are ENHRY and SYGVKD. The CDR3 length is 15 residues. V was pared by 7 bases and J by 2 bases, with 9 bases of the junction left unmatched. CDR3 nucleotides: TGTGCCATCAAGGGGAGCGGGGGCGATCAAGAGACCCAGTACTTC. Amino acids: CAIKGSGGDQETQYF.

This clonotype showed up many times. The chain is built from TRBV7-2 and TRBJ2-3; D is tentatively TRBD1 or TRBD2 (5 bases each). Trimming took off 5 bases at V and 11 bases at J, with 14 bases between the two ends. The CDR3 is 12 amino acids. Germline values: CDR1 SGHTA, CDR2 FQGNSA. CDR3 sequence (DNA): TGTGCCAGCAGCACCCCGGGACCTCAGCAGTATTTT. The encoded protein is CASSTPGPQQYF.

Many counts were recorded for this clonotype. The rearrangement links TRBV18 to TRBJ2-5; a weak D match, TRBD2 (5 bases). The V end was cut by 4 bases, the J end by 3 bases, with 12 bases between. Per germline, CDR1 KGHSH and CDR2 LQKENI. This CDR3 is built from 14 residues. The CDR3: CASSRTRVEETQYF. CDR3 DNA: TGTGCCAGCTCACGCACTAGGGTTGAAGAGACCCAGTACTTC.

This rearrangement joins TRBV5-1 to TRBJ2-7; 10 nucleotides line up with TRBD2. Germline V gene lookup returns CDR1 SGHRS and CDR2 YFSETQ. Trimming at V came to 2 bases and at J to 0 bases, leaving 8 bases not matched to a gene. This CDR3 has 17 amino acids. DNA for the CDR3: TGCGCCAGCAGCTTTGGCCAGGCTAGCGGGAGCTCCTACGAGCAGTACTTC. It codes for CASSFGQASGSSYEQYF.

This clonotype showed up many times. This chain links TRBV28 with TRBJ2-7; the match to TRBD2 covers 9 bases. The CDR3 has 16 residues. Germline CDR1 reads MDHEN; CDR2 reads SYDVKM. Germline trimming cut 2 bases from V and 0 bases from J; bases unmatched to any gene: 5. Written as DNA, the CDR3 is TGTGCCAGCAGTTTAGCGGGGGGGTCAGTCTCCTACGAGCAGTACTTC. It is translated as CASSLAGGSVSYEQYF.

This clonotype came up many times. The rearrangement uses TRBV28 and TRBJ2-2, with D possibly called TRBD1 or TRBD2 (6 bases each). Trimming pared 6 bases from V and 2 bases from J, leaving 16 bases between. Germline CDR1 is MDHEN and CDR2 is SYDVKM. This CDR3 has 16 amino acids. Written as DNA, the CDR3 is TGTGCCAGCAGCCCCCGCGGGACACCTAACACCGGGGAGCTGTTTTTT. Its protein product is CASSPRGTPNTGELFF.

The CDR3 here is CASRAAGINQPQHF. The CDR3 region has the DNA TGTGCCAGCAGAGCCGCAGGGATCAATCAGCCCCAGCATTTT. This chain connects TRBV7-9 to TRBJ1-5; the D gene is possibly TRBD1 (5 bases). Germline assignment: CDR1 SEHNR and CDR2 FQNEAQ (reference sequence). V lost 6 bases and J 3 bases, leaving 12 bases between the germline ends. The CDR3 has 14 amino acids. Variable domain in full (rest from reference TRBV7-9 and TRBJ1-5): DTGVSQNPRHKITKRGQNVTFRCDPISEHNRLYWYRQTLGQGPEFLTYFQNEAQLEKSRLLSDRFSAERPKGSFSTLEIQRTEQGDSAMYLCASRAAGINQPQHFGDGTRLSIL.

This clonotype was found many times. The genes are TRBV20-1 and TRBJ2-5; D uncertain. This CDR3 is built from 14 residues. Germline V CDR1 and CDR2: DFQATT, SNEGSKA (reference sequence). V lost 3 bases to trimming and J lost 5 bases, with 16 bases between them. DNA for the CDR3: TGCAGTGCTAGTTGGCGGAGACCTTTGGAGACCCAGTACTTC. Its translation: CSASWRRPLETQYF.

This clonotype occurred many times. The chain recombines TRBV2 with TRBJ2-5, with a weak D call TRBD2 (6 bases). Germline V gives CDR1 SNHLY, CDR2 FYNNEI. Trimming pared 5 bases from V and 4 bases from J, leaving 17 bases between. The CDR3 is made up of 15 amino acids. The chain's CDR3 is CASSPRRVGGETQYF. CDR3 sequence (DNA): TGTGCCAGCAGTCCACGTCGGGTGGGAGGAGAGACCCAGTACTTC. The complete variable domain, with remaining parts taken from reference TRBV2 and TRBJ2-5, reads EPEVTQTPSHQVTQMGQEVILRCVPISNHLYFYWYRQILGQKVEFLVSFYNNEISEKSEIFDDQFSVERPDGSNFTLKIRSTKLEDSAMYFCASSPRRVGGETQYFGPGTRLLVL.

There are many counts of this clonotype. This rearrangement joins TRBV7-2 to TRBJ2-7, with 12 bases lining up with TRBD2. The CDR3 is 16 residues long. V was clipped by 4 bases and J by 5 bases; unmatched bases: 9. Germline loops: CDR1 SGHTA, CDR2 FQGNSA. The CDR3 reads CASSSALAGGRHEQYF. The CDR3 nucleotides are TGTGCCAGCAGCTCCGCCCTAGCGGGGGGGCGCCACGAGCAGTACTTC.

This clonotype was seen many times. The genes are TRBV6-1 and TRBJ2-1; a weak D match, TRBD2 (5 bases). Trimming took off 4 bases at V and 4 bases at J, with 11 bases between the two ends. The CDR3 consists of 14 residues. Germline V lookup: CDR1 MNHNS, CDR2 SASEGT. The CDR3 DNA reads TGTGCCAGCAGTGGGCTAGCCTATTACAATGAGCAGTTCTTC. Encoded protein: CASSGLAYYNEQFF.

This clonotype appeared many times. The chain links TRBV3-1 to TRBJ2-3, with D uncertain. Germline V gene data show CDR1 as LGHDT and CDR2 as YNNKEL (reference sequence). Trimming left V 0 bases short and J 6 bases short, with 10 bases between. There are 14 residues in the CDR3. The CDR3 reads CASSQDVFRDTQYF. The CDR3 DNA sequence: TGTGCCAGCAGCCAAGACGTCTTCCGTGATACGCAGTATTTT.

The sample holds many counts of this clonotype. This chain joins TRBV28 and TRBJ2-7, with D unresolved. Germline CDR1 reads MDHEN; CDR2 reads SYDVKM. The CDR3 is 14 residues long. Trimming left V 4 bases short and J 2 bases short, with 12 bases between. The CDR3, as DNA: TGTGCCAGCAGTTCTGGATTTACCGCCTACGAGCAGTACTTC. It encodes CASSSGFTAYEQYF.

The J gene is TRBJ2-5, the V gene TRBV3-1, with 8 bases that match TRBD2. Germline values: CDR1 LGHDT, CDR2 YNNKEL (reference sequence). J gave up 7 bases and V 0 bases, and 4 bases lay outside the gene matches. This CDR3 spans 14 amino acids. The CDR3 bases are TGTGCCAGCAGCCAAGATTACGGGGGGGCGACCCAGTACTTC. Translated, it gives CASSQDYGGATQYF.

This clonotype was seen ten or more times. The CDR3 DNA reads as TGCGCCAGCAGCTTTCCCCGGCTAGCGCAATACAATGAGCAGTTCTTC. Encoded protein: CASSFPRLAQYNEQFF. J is TRBJ2-1 and V is TRBV5-1, with D tentatively TRBD2 (6 bases). Trimming took off 2 bases at V and 4 bases at J, with 16 bases between the two ends. The CDR3 runs to 16 residues. Germline values: CDR1 SGHRS, CDR2 YFSETQ. Using reference TRBV5-1 and TRBJ2-1 for the parts outside the CDR3, the full variable domain is KAGVTQTPRYLIKTRGQQVTLSCSPISGHRSVSWYQQTPGQGLQFLFEYFSETQRNKGNFPGRFSGRQFSNSRSEMNVSTLELGDSALYLCASSFPRLAQYNEQFFGPGTRLTVL.

This clonotype was counted at least ten times. The chain couples TRBV10-2 to TRBJ2-5; 9 bases line up with TRBD1. The CDR3 is 14 residues long. Germline values: CDR1 WSHSY, CDR2 SAAADI. V was clipped by 8 bases and J by 5 bases; unmatched bases: 9. CDR3 in DNA: TGCGCCAGCTGCAGACAGGGGGGTTCGGAGACCCAGTACTTC. This translates into CASCRQGGSETQYF.

Turning to this clonotype: The conserved phenylalanine or tryptophan normally closing the CDR3 is absent here, so this likely arose from a read error. The V call is TRBV7-9, the J call TRBJ2-5; 12 bases fit TRBD2. V shed 5 bases and J 6 bases; nucleotides not matched to a gene: 4. This CDR3 contains 14 residues. Germline V CDR1 and CDR2: SEHNR, FQNEAQ (reference sequence). The CDR3 sequence: CASSPSGGAQTQYI. The CDR3 bases are TGTGCCAGCAGCCCTAGCGGGGGGGCCCAGACCCAGTACATC.

The rearrangement links TRBV12-3 or TRBV12-4 to TRBJ1-1; perhaps TRBD1 as D (5 bases). The CDR3 has 13 residues. Trimming took off 6 bases at V and 6 bases at J, with 14 bases between the two ends. The CDR3 is CASSSQVYAEAFF. DNA of the CDR3: TGTGCCAGCAGCTCACAGGTCTACGCTGAAGCTTTCTTT.

This clonotype was observed at least ten times. The chain carries TRBV19 and TRBJ1-1, with D maybe TRBD1 (5 bases). Germline CDR1 reads LNHDA; CDR2 reads SQIVND (reference sequence). The length of the CDR3 is 13 residues. Trimming shortened V by 8 bases and J by 1 base, and 11 bases separated the two germline ends. The CDR3 nucleotides are TGTGCCAGTGGGGCAGGAGGGAACACTGAAGCTTTCTTT. Residues: CASGAGGNTEAFF.

This clonotype was picked up many times. This chain links TRBV30 with TRBJ1-1; D not certain. Deletions cut 5 bases from V and 1 base from J, with 5 bases between. The length of the CDR3 is 11 residues. CDR1 is GTSNPN and CDR2 is SVGIG in the germline V gene (reference sequence). The CDR3 spells CAWRRNTEAFF. In DNA, the CDR3 is TGTGCCTGGCGCAGGAACACTGAAGCTTTCTTT.

The rearrangement joins TRBV4-1 to TRBJ2-1; 7 nucleotides agree with TRBD2. Trimming removed 1 base from V and 4 bases from J; junction bases left unmatched: 7. The CDR3 sequence is 16 residues long. CDR1 and CDR2 from the germline V gene are MGHRA and YSYEKL. CDR3 protein: CASSQVSTSQYNEQFF. The DNA for the CDR3 is TGCGCCAGCAGCCAAGTGTCGACTAGCCAGTACAATGAGCAGTTCTTC.

In this sample, this clonotype turned up many times. The V gene is TRBV20-1, the J gene TRBJ2-1; possible D gene TRBD1, 6 bases. The length of the CDR3 is 12 residues. In germline, CDR1 is DFQATT, CDR2 SNEGSKA (reference sequence). Trimming removed 6 bases from V and 4 bases from J, with 10 bases in between. CDR3 sequence: CSAGHGYNEQFF. For the CDR3, the DNA is TGCAGTGCGGGACACGGTTACAATGAGCAGTTCTTC.

This clonotype was found a few times. The chain joins TRBV4-2 to TRBJ2-3, with no clear D. Germline V gene data show CDR1 as LGHNA and CDR2 as YNFKEQ. The CDR3 consists of 14 residues. Deletions cut 1 base from V and 3 bases from J, with 8 bases between. The CDR3 nucleotides are TGTGCCAGCAGCCAAGTGGCAGTTACAGATACGCAGTATTTT. Protein sequence: CASSQVAVTDTQYF.

This clonotype was seen ten or more times. The chain combines TRBV5-4 with TRBJ2-5; D is undetermined. V lost 0 bases and J 1 base, leaving 7 bases between the germline ends. Germline-derived CDR1 and CDR2 are SGHNT and YYREEE (reference sequence). This CDR3 contains 14 residues. This CDR3 is CASSLDGSQETQYF. DNA for the CDR3: TGTGCCAGCAGCTTGGATGGAAGCCAAGAGACCCAGTACTTC.